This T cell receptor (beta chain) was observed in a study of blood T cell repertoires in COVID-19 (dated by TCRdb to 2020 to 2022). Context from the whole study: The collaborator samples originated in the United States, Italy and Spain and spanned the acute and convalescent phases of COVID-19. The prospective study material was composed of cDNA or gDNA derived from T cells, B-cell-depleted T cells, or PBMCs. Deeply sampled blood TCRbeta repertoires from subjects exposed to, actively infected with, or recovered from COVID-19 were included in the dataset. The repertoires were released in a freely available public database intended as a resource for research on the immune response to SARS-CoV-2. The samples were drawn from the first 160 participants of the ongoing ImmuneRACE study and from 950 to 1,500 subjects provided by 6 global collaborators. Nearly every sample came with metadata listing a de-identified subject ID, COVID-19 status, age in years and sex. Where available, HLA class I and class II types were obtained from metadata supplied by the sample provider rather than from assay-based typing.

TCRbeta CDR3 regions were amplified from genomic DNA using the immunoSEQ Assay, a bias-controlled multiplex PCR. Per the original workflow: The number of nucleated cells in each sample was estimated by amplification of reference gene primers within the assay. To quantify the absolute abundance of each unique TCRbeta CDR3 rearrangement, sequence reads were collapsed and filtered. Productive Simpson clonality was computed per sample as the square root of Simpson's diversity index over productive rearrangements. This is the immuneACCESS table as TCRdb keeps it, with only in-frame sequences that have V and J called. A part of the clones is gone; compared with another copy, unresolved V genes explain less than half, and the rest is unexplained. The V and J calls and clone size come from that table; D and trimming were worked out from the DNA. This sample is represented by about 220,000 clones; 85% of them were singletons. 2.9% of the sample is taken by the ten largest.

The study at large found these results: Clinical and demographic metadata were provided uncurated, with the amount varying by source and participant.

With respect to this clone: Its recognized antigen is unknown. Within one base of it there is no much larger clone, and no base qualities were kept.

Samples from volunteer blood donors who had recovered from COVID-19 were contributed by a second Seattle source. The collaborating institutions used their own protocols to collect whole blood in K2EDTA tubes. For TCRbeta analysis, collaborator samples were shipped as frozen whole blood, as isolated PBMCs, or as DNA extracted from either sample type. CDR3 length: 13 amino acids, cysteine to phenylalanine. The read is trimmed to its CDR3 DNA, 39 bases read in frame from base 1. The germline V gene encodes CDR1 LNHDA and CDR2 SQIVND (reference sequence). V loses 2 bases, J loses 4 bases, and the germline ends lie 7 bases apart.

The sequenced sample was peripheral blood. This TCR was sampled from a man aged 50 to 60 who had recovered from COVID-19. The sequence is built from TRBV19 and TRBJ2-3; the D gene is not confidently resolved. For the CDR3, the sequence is CASSIRDADTQYF. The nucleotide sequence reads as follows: TGTGCCAGTAGTATAAGAGATGCAGATACGCAGTATTTT.